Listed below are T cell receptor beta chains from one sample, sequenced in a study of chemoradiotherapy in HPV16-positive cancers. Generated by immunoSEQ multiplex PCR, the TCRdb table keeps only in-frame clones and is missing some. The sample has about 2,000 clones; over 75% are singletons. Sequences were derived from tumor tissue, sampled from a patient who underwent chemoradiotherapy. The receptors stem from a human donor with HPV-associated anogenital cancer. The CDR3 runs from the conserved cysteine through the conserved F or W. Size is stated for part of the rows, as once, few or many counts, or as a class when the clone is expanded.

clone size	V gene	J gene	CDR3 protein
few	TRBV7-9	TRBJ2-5	CASSLTGGPETQYF
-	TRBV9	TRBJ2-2	CASSGRVPGELFF
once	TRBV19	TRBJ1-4	CASSPFGGGFNEKLFF
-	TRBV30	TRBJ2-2	CACGTDANTGELFF
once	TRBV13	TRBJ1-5	CASSLGYQPQHF
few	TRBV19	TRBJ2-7	CASSNEVQTSYEQYF
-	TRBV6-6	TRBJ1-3	CASSSVSSGNTIYF
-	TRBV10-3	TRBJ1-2	CAISEPEAGYGYTF
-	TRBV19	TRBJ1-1	CASSMGLVEAGWLTEAFF
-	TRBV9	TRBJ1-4	CASSGRAGNEKLFF
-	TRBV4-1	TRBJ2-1	CASSQGRGGRGYEQFF
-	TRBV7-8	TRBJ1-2	CASSLLADYGYTF
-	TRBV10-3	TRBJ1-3	CASRQGLSGNTIYF
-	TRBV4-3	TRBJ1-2	CASSPRRLQNYGYTF
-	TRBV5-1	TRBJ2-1	CASSLGTGVGNEQFF
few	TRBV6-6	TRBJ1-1	CASSYSIPITEAFF
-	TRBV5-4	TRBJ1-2	CASSTDSEYYGYTF
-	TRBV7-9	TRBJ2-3	CASSPGTSGTDTQYF
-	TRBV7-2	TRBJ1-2	CASSFGGREGYTF
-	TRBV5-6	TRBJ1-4	CASSAWGTNEKLFF
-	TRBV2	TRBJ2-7	CASTTGTGSYEQYF
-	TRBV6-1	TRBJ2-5	CASSGLAGQTGTQYF
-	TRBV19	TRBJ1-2	CASSTQGTFYGYTF
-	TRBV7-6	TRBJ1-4	CASSLEPSFNEKLFF
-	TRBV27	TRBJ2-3	CASSSTRTSGAGDTQYF
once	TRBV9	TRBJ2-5	CASSVDRTQETQYF
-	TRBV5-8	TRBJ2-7	CASSGRDRGRERDTPEQYF
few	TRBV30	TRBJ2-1	CAWSSGRTFGYEQFF
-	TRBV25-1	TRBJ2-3	CASSEGGRGTDTQYF
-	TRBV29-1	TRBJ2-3	CSVEGHGADTQYF
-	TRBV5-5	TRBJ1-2	CASSPQGDYGYTF
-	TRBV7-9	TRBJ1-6	CASSLATGFESPLHF
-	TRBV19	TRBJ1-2	CASSSGQKIGYTF
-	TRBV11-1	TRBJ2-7	CASSSATVPYEQYF
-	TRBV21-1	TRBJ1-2	CASSKGQNGYTF
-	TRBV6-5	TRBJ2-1	CASSREGGGDNEQFF
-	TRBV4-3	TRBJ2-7	CASSQDLQGTYEQYF
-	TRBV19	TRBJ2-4	CASSPWTGNAKNIQYF
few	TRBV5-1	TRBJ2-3	CASSSTGTRDTQYF
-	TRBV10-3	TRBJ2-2	CAIRALGNNTGELFF
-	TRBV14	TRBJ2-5	CASSQDLGRETQYF
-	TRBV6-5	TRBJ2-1	CASIREPGLVNEQFF
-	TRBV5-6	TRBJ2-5	CASSLMDRVQETQYF
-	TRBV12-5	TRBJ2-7	CASGLVPDSYEQYF
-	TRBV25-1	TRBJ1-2	CASSEPGQRYGYTF
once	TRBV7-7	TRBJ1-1	CASSLNRETEAFF
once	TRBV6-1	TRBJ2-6	CATEPGGSGANVLTF
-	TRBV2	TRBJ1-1	CASSDQRNTEAFF
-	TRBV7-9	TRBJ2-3	CASSGTFSTDTQYF
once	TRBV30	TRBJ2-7	CACEGQNSYEQYF
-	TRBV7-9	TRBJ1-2	CASTSRGYYGYTF
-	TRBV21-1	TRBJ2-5	CASSKALDQETQYF
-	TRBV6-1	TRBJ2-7	CASSEGQGSSYEQYF
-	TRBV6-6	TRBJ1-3	CASSFARDSGNTIYF
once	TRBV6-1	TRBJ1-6	CASSSALTYNSPLHF